The T cell receptor beta chain described here comes from a study of blood T cell repertoires in COVID-19. Study in general: There were acute and convalescent COVID-19 samples, and they came from the United States, Italy and Spain.

CDR1 and CDR2 (germline): SGHNT, YYREEE (reference sequence). Deletions cut 3 bases from V and 1 base from J, with 15 bases between. The CDR3 is made up of 16 amino acids. Under the authors' procedure: Estimates of nucleated cell counts were drawn from the amplification of reference gene primers. Data came from immunoSEQ multiplex PCR; TCRdb stores just in-frame clones and leaves some out. The V and J calls and clone size are taken from that table; D and trimming were inferred from the DNA. The repertoire includes approximately 96,000 clones, over 70% of them detected once, and around 10% sits in the top ten.

The chain carries TRBV5-4 and TRBJ2-3; maybe TRBD2 (6 bases). Source material: peripheral blood. The clonotype originates from an elderly woman with acute or convalescent COVID-19. The CDR3 is CASSSGVSGRTDTQYF. The CDR3 DNA is TGTGCCAGCAGCTCAGGTGTTAGCGGACGCACAGATACGCAGTATTTT.